The clone carrying this T cell receptor (beta chain) has only a few counts. The sample holds other DNA sequences that translate to the same CDR3. Germline loops: CDR1 SGDLS, CDR2 YYNGEE. There are 15 residues in the CDR3. V trimming: 0 bases; J trimming: 4 bases; junction bases outside the gene matches: 4. The data belong to a study of beta chain features in type 1 diabetes. Isolated RNA was reverse transcribed in full, so expressed TCRB transcripts were sequenced. Produced via immunoSEQ multiplex PCR; TCRdb's table is partial and in-frame only. The table includes 120,000 to 150,000 clones, about 7% detected once.

The clonotype comes from a woman aged 30 to 39 in good health. Sequencing was performed on central memory CD4+ T cells from blood. V and J are TRBV9 and TRBJ1-2; 9 positions agree with TRBD1. In DNA, the CDR3 is TGTGCCAGCAGCGTAGAGGGACAGGGAGGCTATGGCTACACCTTC. It encodes CASSVEGQGGYGYTF.